The source of this T cell receptor (beta chain) is a study of T cell repertoires in cytomegalovirus infection. TCRdb re-called the reads with MiXCR, one entry per CDR3 protein. Of about 230,000 distinct CDR3 sequences listed, over 20% were seen once; the top ten hold about 20%. This clonotype has only a few counts. With 6 bases removed from V and 4 bases from J, the gap between germline ends came to 25 bases. This CDR3 has 17 residues. CDR1 and CDR2 from the germline V gene are MDHEN and SYDVKM. The chain carries TRBV28 and TRBJ2-7; D may be TRBD1 or TRBD2 (5 bases each). The specimen was CD8+ T cells from PBMCs. The receptor was derived from a human donor in good health (CMV status not recorded). Some clones in this sample may be carry-over from other donors' samples. The CDR3 DNA reads TGTGCCAGCAGACCGTGGGGGACCCCGGGGCCCTCTTACGAGCAGTACTTC. The encoded protein is CASRPWGTPGPSYEQYF.